This TCR beta chain was documented in a study of CD8 T cells in ankylosing spondylitis (dated by TCRdb to the late 2010s). For the wider study: The study profiled T cell receptor beta repertoires in healthy donors and ankylosing spondylitis patients to find disease-linked TCR variants. The full study cohort was made up of 25 ankylosing spondylitis patients and 95 to 130 healthy donors. Peripheral blood samples were taken, and synovial fluid was additionally collected from ankylosing spondylitis patients.

Trimming at the junction amounts to 4 bases on V and 8 bases on J, and the germline ends lie 20 bases apart. Looking up the germline V gene yields CDR1 SNHLY and CDR2 FYNNEI. The CDR3 contains 16 residues, cysteine and phenylalanine counted. Only the CDR3 part of the read is kept: 48 bases, read in frame from the first base. As regards this clonotype: Its cognate antigen has yet to be identified. No much larger clonotype is one base removed from it; base qualities were not supplied.

The run used an Illumina HiSeq 2500. Quantitative 5'-RACE with molecular barcodes was used to prepare TCR beta libraries. On the authors' methods: Disease-linked TCR variants were identified with a new computational method built on a probabilistic model of VDJ rearrangement. The raw public reads went through TCRdb reprocessing: fastp at Q25, MiXCR clone calling, in-frame beta chains kept. Entries are consolidated by CDR3 protein sequence, retaining the most common genes and DNA. The V and J calls were determined by TCRdb, not by the authors. Counted in this sample were roughly 440,000 distinct CDR3 sequences; 15% to 20% of them appeared once. Approximately 1% of the sample is taken by the ten largest. Points the paper makes about the study in general: In peripheral blood, the disease-linked clones were found at relatively low frequencies and had a CD8+ phenotype. The disease-linked clones were reported to be significantly enriched in matched synovial fluid samples from ankylosing spondylitis patients. A TCR beta motif made up of several highly homologous amino acid variants appeared to be characteristic of blood from ankylosing spondylitis patients. Some TCR beta motif variants had previously been reported in synovial fluid and blood of reactive arthritis patients, which suggested common disease-initiation mechanisms.

The clonotype was recovered from a male donor with ankylosing spondylitis. Sequencing input: blood, either unsorted or a sorted T cell fraction (not recorded which). The V and J segments used are TRBV2 and TRBJ1-4; too little of a D gene remains to name it. The CDR3 loop reads CASSGGLAAGWEKLFF. The nucleotides read TGTGCCAGCAGTGGGGGTCTGGCAGCCGGCTGGGAAAAACTGTTTTTT.